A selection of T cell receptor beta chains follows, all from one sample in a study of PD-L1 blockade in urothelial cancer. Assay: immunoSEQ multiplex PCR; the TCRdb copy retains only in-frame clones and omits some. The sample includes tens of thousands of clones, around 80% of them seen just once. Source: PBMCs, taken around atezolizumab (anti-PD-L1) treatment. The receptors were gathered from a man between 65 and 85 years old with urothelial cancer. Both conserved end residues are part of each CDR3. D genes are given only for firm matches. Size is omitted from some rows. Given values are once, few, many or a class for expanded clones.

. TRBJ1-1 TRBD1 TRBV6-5 CASSYKVQTGDPEAFF TGTGCCAGCAGTTATAAGGTCCAAACAGGGGACCCTGAAGCTTTCTTT
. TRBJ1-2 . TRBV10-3 CAISAPGGDYGYTF TGTGCCATCAGTGCTCCGGGGGGGGACTATGGCTACACCTTC
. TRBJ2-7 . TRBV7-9 CASSQGDITYEQYF TGTGCCAGCAGCCAAGGGGACATAACCTACGAGCAGTACTTC
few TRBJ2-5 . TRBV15 CATSYRAREETQYF TGTGCCACCAGCTACAGGGCACGGGAAGAGACCCAGTACTTC
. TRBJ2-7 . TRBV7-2 CASRRDREQYF TGTGCCAGCAGAAGAGACAGAGAGCAGTACTTC
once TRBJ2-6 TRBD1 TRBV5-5 CASSPLQGARTGANVLTF TGTGCCAGCAGCCCCCTACAGGGGGCGAGGACTGGGGCCAACGTCCTGACTTTC
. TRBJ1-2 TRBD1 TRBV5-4 CASSLNDRGNNGYTF TGTGCCAGCAGCTTGAATGACAGGGGGAATAATGGCTACACCTTC
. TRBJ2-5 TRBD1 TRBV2 CASSRDRTGAHF TGTGCCAGCAGCCGAGATAGGACAGGGGCTCACTTC
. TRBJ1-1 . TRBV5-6 CASSLETGRGTEAFF TGTGCCAGCAGCTTGGAAACGGGGCGGGGAACTGAAGCTTTCTTT
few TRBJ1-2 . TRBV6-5 CASSYSSKGLGYTF TGTGCCAGCAGTTACTCGTCTAAGGGACTTGGCTACACCTTC
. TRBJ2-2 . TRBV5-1 CASSFRGTGELFF TGCGCCAGCAGCTTCAGGGGTACCGGGGAGCTGTTTTTT
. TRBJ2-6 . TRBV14 CASSQVFGAGANVLTF TGTGCCAGCAGCCAAGTTTTCGGAGCTGGGGCCAACGTCCTGACTTTC
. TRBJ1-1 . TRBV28 CASSLGRGQWNTEAFF TGTGCCAGCAGTTTAGGGCGGGGCCAGTGGAACACTGAAGCTTTCTTT
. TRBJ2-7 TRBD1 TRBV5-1 CASSPRDRDYEQYF TGCGCCAGCAGCCCTAGGGACAGGGACTACGAGCAGTACTTC
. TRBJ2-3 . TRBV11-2 CASSLVGFWGFSTDTQYF TGTGCCAGCAGCTTAGTGGGCTTCTGGGGCTTCAGCACAGATACGCAGTATTTT
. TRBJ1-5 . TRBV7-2 CASSLGPGNQPQHF TGTGCCAGCAGCTTAGGCCCGGGTAATCAGCCCCAGCATTTT
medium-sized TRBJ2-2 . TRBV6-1 CASRRAVGTGELFF TGTGCCAGCAGGAGGGCGGTGGGCACCGGGGAGCTGTTTTTT
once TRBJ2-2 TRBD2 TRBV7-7 CASSGVGGEVSGELFF TGTGCTAGCAGCGGGGTCGGGGGAGAGGTTTCCGGGGAGCTGTTTTTT
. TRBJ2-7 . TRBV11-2 CASSLRGEQYF TGTGCCAGCAGCTTAAGGGGGGAGCAGTACTTC
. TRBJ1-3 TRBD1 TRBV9 CASSVGGRGSGNTIYF TGTGCCAGCAGCGTAGGGGGCAGGGGGTCTGGAAACACCATATATTTT
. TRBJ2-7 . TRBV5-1 CASSSGQPYEQYF TGCGCCAGCAGCTCTGGACAGCCCTACGAGCAGTACTTC
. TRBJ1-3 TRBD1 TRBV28 CASGIDRGMSGNTIYF TGTGCCAGCGGCATAGACAGGGGGATGTCAGGAAACACCATATATTTT
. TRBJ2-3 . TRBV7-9 CASSLSWGGTDTQYF TGTGCCAGCAGCTTAAGTTGGGGGGGCACAGATACGCAGTATTTT
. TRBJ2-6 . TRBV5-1 CASSAESSLPASGANVLTF TGCGCCAGCAGCGCAGAAAGTAGCCTACCTGCCTCTGGGGCCAACGTCCTGACTTTC
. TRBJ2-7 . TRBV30 CAWTTTPHEQYF TGTGCCTGGACTACCACTCCGCACGAGCAGTACTTC
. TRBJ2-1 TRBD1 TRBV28 CASSPRGQGPNEQFF TGTGCCAGCAGTCCGAGGGGACAGGGTCCCAATGAGCAGTTCTTC
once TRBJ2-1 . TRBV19 CASSIGGGYNEQFF TGTGCCAGTAGTATAGGAGGGGGCTACAATGAGCAGTTCTTC
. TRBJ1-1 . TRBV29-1 CSVNQQTMGTEAFF TGCAGCGTTAATCAACAGACTATGGGCACTGAAGCTTTCTTT
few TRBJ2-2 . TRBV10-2 CASSERGGRGPGELFF TGCGCCAGCAGTGAAAGGGGGGGGCGAGGGCCCGGGGAGCTGTTTTTT
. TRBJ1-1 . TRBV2 CASSVGGAVAFF TGTGCCAGCAGTGTAGGGGGGGCGGTAGCTTTCTTT
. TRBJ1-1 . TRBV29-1 CSAQRGNTEAFF TGCAGCGCCCAGCGGGGGAACACTGAAGCTTTCTTT
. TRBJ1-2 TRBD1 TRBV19 CASSQYRGGYTF TGTGCCAGTAGTCAGTACAGGGGCGGCTACACCTTC
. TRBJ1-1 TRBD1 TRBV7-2 CASSPGQGSFNTEAFF TGTGCCAGCAGCCCGGGACAGGGATCCTTCAACACTGAAGCTTTCTTT
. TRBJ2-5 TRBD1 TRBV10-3 CAISDGTGGETQYF TGTGCCATCAGCGACGGGACAGGGGGAGAGACCCAGTACTTC
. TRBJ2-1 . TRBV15 CATSRPSYPYNEQFF TGTGCCACCAGCAGACCTAGTTACCCCTACAATGAGCAGTTCTTC
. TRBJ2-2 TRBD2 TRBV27 CASSLSRGRATGELFF TGTGCCAGCAGTTTATCTCGCGGGAGGGCCACCGGGGAGCTGTTTTTT
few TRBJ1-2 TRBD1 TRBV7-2 CASSFKGQGQGYTF TGTGCCAGCAGCTTCAAGGGACAGGGCCAGGGCTACACCTTC
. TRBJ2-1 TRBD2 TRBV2 CASSFPAVEKRETLYNEQFF TGTGCCAGCAGTTTTCCCGCAGTTGAGAAGCGGGAGACGTTATACAATGAGCAGTTCTTC
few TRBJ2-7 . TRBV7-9 CASSLHLGGFLEQYF TGTGCCAGCAGCTTACATCTTGGAGGGTTTTTGGAGCAGTACTTC
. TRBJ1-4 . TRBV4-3 CASSQDGRAANEKLFF TGCGCCAGCAGCCAAGATGGGAGGGCGGCTAATGAAAAACTGTTTTTT
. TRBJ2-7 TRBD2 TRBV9 CASSVGLAGDSYEQYF TGTGCCAGCAGCGTAGGACTAGCGGGCGACTCCTACGAGCAGTACTTC
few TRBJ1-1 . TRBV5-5 CASSLGWGLAEAFF TGTGCCAGCAGCTTGGGTTGGGGGCTTGCTGAAGCTTTCTTT
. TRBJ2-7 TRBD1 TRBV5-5 CASSILGQGAYEQYF TGTGCCAGCAGCATTCTCGGACAGGGCGCCTACGAGCAGTACTTC
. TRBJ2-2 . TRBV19 CASSISTTNTGELFF TGTGCCAGTAGTATTAGTACCACGAACACCGGGGAGCTGTTTTTT
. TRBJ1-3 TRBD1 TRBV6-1 CASSETGWGPGNTIYF TGTGCCAGCAGTGAGACAGGGTGGGGACCTGGAAACACCATATATTTT
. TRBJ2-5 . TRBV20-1 CSASSGETQYF TGCAGTGCTAGTTCGGGGGAGACCCAGTACTTC
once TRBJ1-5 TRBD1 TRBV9 CASSVGQGAGQPQHF TGTGCCAGCAGCGTAGGACAGGGGGCCGGTCAGCCCCAGCATTTT
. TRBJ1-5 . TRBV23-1 CASSQSGVGRGNQPQHF TGCGCCAGCAGTCAATCAGGGGTAGGTAGGGGCAATCAGCCCCAGCATTTT
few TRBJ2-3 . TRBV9 CASSRFGTDTQYF TGTGCCAGCAGCCGTTTTGGCACAGATACGCAGTATTTT
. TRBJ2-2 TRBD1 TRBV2 CASSRQGWYDTGELFF TGTGCCAGCAGCAGACAGGGGTGGTATGACACCGGGGAGCTGTTTTTT
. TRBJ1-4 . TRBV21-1 CASSKALDKETGPNEKLFF TGTGCCAGCAGCAAAGCCCTAGACAAAGAGACAGGGCCGAATGAAAAACTGTTTTTT